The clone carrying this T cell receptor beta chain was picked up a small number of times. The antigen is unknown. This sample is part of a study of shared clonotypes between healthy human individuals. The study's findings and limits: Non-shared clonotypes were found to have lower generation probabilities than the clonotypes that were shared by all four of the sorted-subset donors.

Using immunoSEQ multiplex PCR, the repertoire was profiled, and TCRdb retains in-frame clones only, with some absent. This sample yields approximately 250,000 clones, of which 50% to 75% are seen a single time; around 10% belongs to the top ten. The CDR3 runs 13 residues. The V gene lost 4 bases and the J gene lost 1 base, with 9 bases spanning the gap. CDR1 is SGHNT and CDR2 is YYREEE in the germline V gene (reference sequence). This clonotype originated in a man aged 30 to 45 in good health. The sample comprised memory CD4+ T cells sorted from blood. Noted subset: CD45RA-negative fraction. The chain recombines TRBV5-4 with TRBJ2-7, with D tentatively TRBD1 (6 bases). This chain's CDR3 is CASSPDRSYEQYF. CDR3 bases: TGTGCCAGCAGCCCCGACAGGTCCTACGAGCAGTACTTC.